This T cell receptor (beta chain) is drawn from a study of blood T cells in healthy people across ages. The authors ran a second PCR of 7 to 11 cycles using a sample-barcoded 5' primer and a J-beta primer mix. TCRdb processed the 5' RACE reads anew with MiXCR; each CDR3 protein has one entry. The repertoire has 600,000 to 1,000,000 distinct CDR3 sequences, about three fifths of them found once; the top ten carry 22%. The CDR3 extends over 14 amino acids. Germline-derived CDR1 and CDR2 are SGHRS and YFSETQ. On this clonotype: Compared with germline, one end of the junction differs, possibly owing to a read error.

The TCR sequence derives from a young man in good health. The chain is built from TRBV5-1 and TRBJ2-7; TRBD2 matches at 9 bases. The sample taken for sequencing was blood. The CDR3 nucleotides are TGTGCCAGCAGCGTCACTAGCGGGTCCTACGAGCAGTACTTC. It codes for CASSVTSGSYEQYF.